These T cell receptor beta chains were read from a single sample in a study of blood T cell repertoires in COVID-19. Clones were read by immunoSEQ multiplex PCR, and TCRdb kept only the in-frame ones, dropping some. Here the sample spans 400,000 to 450,000 clones, 80% to 90% being singletons. The sample taken for sequencing was peripheral blood. These receptors were taken from a woman under 40 with active or convalescent COVID-19. The CDR3 runs from the conserved cysteine through the conserved F or W. Fields, in order: J gene, clone size, V gene, D gene, CDR3 protein, CDR3 DNA. A D gene is named only where the DNA matches it firmly. The listing skips clone size in some rows; elsewhere it reads once, few, many or a size class.

j_call: TRBJ1-2
clone_size: once
v_call: TRBV10-3
d_call: -
cdr3_aa: CAISDKGYGGYTF
cdr3_nt: TGTGCCATCAGTGATAAGGGGTATGGTGGCTACACCTTC

j_call: TRBJ1-1
clone_size: -
v_call: TRBV6-1
d_call: -
cdr3_aa: CASSESGRFTEAFF
cdr3_nt: TGTGCCAGCAGTGAATCTGGCAGGTTTACTGAAGCTTTCTTT

j_call: TRBJ1-6
clone_size: -
v_call: TRBV2
d_call: TRBD1
cdr3_aa: CASSSGGPYNSPLHF
cdr3_nt: TGTGCCAGCAGTTCAGGGGGACCCTATAATTCACCCCTCCACTTT

j_call: TRBJ2-1
clone_size: -
v_call: TRBV6-5
d_call: -
cdr3_aa: CASRSGIADNEQFF
cdr3_nt: TGTGCCAGCAGGTCCGGGATTGCGGATAATGAGCAGTTCTTC

j_call: TRBJ1-5
clone_size: -
v_call: TRBV28
d_call: -
cdr3_aa: CAGGESGTNQPQHF
cdr3_nt: TGTGCCGGGGGGGAGTCGGGGACGAATCAGCCCCAGCATTTT

j_call: TRBJ2-2
clone_size: once
v_call: TRBV27
d_call: -
cdr3_aa: CASSLRAGELFF
cdr3_nt: TGTGCCAGCAGTTTGCGAGCCGGGGAGCTGTTTTTT

j_call: TRBJ2-2
clone_size: -
v_call: TRBV9
d_call: TRBD1
cdr3_aa: CASSFGQGGTGELFF
cdr3_nt: TGTGCCAGCAGCTTTGGACAGGGAGGCACCGGGGAGCTGTTTTTT

j_call: TRBJ1-1
clone_size: -
v_call: TRBV6-5
d_call: -
cdr3_aa: CASSPSGSTEAFF
cdr3_nt: TGTGCCAGCAGTCCGTCGGGATCGACTGAAGCTTTCTTT

j_call: TRBJ2-1
clone_size: -
v_call: TRBV7-9
d_call: TRBD1
cdr3_aa: CASSYTTGDNEQFF
cdr3_nt: TGTGCCAGCAGCTACACGACAGGGGACAATGAGCAGTTCTTC

j_call: TRBJ1-1
clone_size: -
v_call: TRBV10-3
d_call: -
cdr3_aa: CASGTVEAFF
cdr3_nt: TGTGCCAGCGGGACGGTTGAAGCTTTCTTT

j_call: TRBJ2-1
clone_size: -
v_call: TRBV9
d_call: TRBD2
cdr3_aa: CASSVLAGNEQFF
cdr3_nt: TGTGCCAGCAGCGTTCTAGCGGGGAATGAGCAGTTCTTC

j_call: TRBJ1-1
clone_size: -
v_call: TRBV7-6
d_call: -
cdr3_aa: CASSSLPTENTEAFF
cdr3_nt: TGTGCCAGCAGCTCCCTACCGACAGAAAACACTGAAGCTTTCTTT

j_call: TRBJ2-5
clone_size: many
v_call: TRBV6-2/TRBV6-3
d_call: -
cdr3_aa: CASSPVEETQYF
cdr3_nt: TGTGCCAGCAGCCCGGTCGAGGAGACCCAGTACTTC

j_call: TRBJ2-7
clone_size: -
v_call: TRBV13
d_call: TRBD2
cdr3_aa: CASSPVAKRGGYEQYF
cdr3_nt: TGTGCCAGCAGCCCAGTGGCCAAGCGGGGGGGCTACGAGCAGTACTTC

j_call: TRBJ2-1
clone_size: -
v_call: TRBV3-1/TRBV3-2
d_call: -
cdr3_aa: CASSQDTQGFNEQFF
cdr3_nt: TGTGCCAGCAGCCAAGATACACAGGGTTTCAATGAGCAGTTCTTC

j_call: TRBJ2-7
clone_size: -
v_call: TRBV11-2
d_call: -
cdr3_aa: CASSLDRSELGSEQYF
cdr3_nt: TGTGCCAGCAGCTTAGATCGTAGTGAATTGGGCTCCGAGCAGTACTTC

j_call: TRBJ1-1
clone_size: once
v_call: TRBV18
d_call: -
cdr3_aa: CASSPPGGGGTEAFF
cdr3_nt: TGTGCCAGCTCACCTCCCGGGGGTGGGGGCACTGAAGCTTTCTTT

j_call: TRBJ1-2
clone_size: -
v_call: TRBV9
d_call: TRBD1
cdr3_aa: CASSSETGLSYGYTF
cdr3_nt: TGTGCCAGCAGCTCAGAGACAGGGTTATCCTATGGCTACACCTTC

j_call: TRBJ1-1
clone_size: few
v_call: TRBV6-5
d_call: TRBD1
cdr3_aa: CASRKRTGNTEAFF
cdr3_nt: TGTGCCAGCAGAAAACGGACAGGGAACACTGAAGCTTTCTTT

j_call: TRBJ2-1
clone_size: -
v_call: TRBV29-1
d_call: -
cdr3_aa: CSVESRLNEQFF
cdr3_nt: TGCAGCGTTGAATCTAGGCTCAATGAGCAGTTCTTC

j_call: TRBJ1-5
clone_size: -
v_call: TRBV5-8
d_call: -
cdr3_aa: CASSPIRGRVNSNQPQHF
cdr3_nt: TGTGCCAGCAGCCCGATAAGGGGAAGGGTCAATAGCAATCAGCCCCAGCATTTT

j_call: TRBJ1-2
clone_size: -
v_call: TRBV5-6
d_call: -
cdr3_aa: CASSSRQAGGYTF
cdr3_nt: TGTGCCAGCAGCTCAAGACAGGCCGGGGGCTACACCTTC

j_call: TRBJ1-1
clone_size: -
v_call: TRBV6-5
d_call: -
cdr3_aa: CASTRYGVTEAFF
cdr3_nt: TGTGCCAGCACCCGCTATGGTGTCACTGAAGCTTTCTTT

j_call: TRBJ1-2
clone_size: -
v_call: TRBV6-4
d_call: -
cdr3_aa: CASSDYRDPGAYGYTF
cdr3_nt: TGTGCCAGCAGTGATTACAGGGACCCTGGGGCCTATGGCTACACCTTC

j_call: TRBJ1-5
clone_size: -
v_call: TRBV2
d_call: -
cdr3_aa: CASSGGHAEQPQHF
cdr3_nt: TGTGCCAGCAGTGGGGGACATGCTGAACAGCCCCAGCATTTT

j_call: TRBJ1-1
clone_size: once
v_call: TRBV6-6
d_call: -
cdr3_aa: CASSYAGADTEAFF
cdr3_nt: TGTGCCAGCAGTTACGCGGGGGCAGACACTGAAGCTTTCTTT

j_call: TRBJ1-1
clone_size: -
v_call: TRBV2
d_call: -
cdr3_aa: CASRDGQLQNTEAFF
cdr3_nt: TGTGCCAGCAGGGACGGACAGCTACAGAACACTGAAGCTTTCTTT

j_call: TRBJ2-7
clone_size: -
v_call: TRBV30
d_call: -
cdr3_aa: CAWSVLSEQYF
cdr3_nt: TGTGCCTGGAGTGTACTGAGCGAGCAGTACTTC